The subject of this entry is one T cell receptor (beta chain). This clonotype was detected ten times or more. It has no known antigen specificity. No much larger clonotype is one base removed from it; base qualities were not supplied. These data are taken from a study of Graves' ophthalmopathy and Graves' hyperthyroidism (dated by TCRdb to about 2018). Notes on the research overall: Hyperthyroidism was considered stable if no progression to ophthalmopathy occurred within 18 months of follow-up. An independent validation cohort was composed of 18 hyperthyroidism patients and roughly 16 patients who later progressed from hyperthyroidism to ophthalmopathy. In total, approximately 130 blood samples were TCR-sequenced: approximately 42 ophthalmopathy, under 80 hyperthyroidism and some 17 hyperthyroidism-to-ophthalmopathy patients. To tell Graves' ophthalmopathy apart from Graves' hyperthyroidism, and to predict which patients would progress to ophthalmopathy, the study relied on TCR beta repertoire signatures. In more than five hyperthyroidism patients, the T-cell repertoires found in thyroid tissue were compared with those found in blood. To explore V-J signatures distinguishing ophthalmopathy from hyperthyroidism, a discovery set of 100 or so patients (fewer than 45 ophthalmopathy, 57 stable hyperthyroidism) was enrolled. Following sample collection, hyperthyroidism patients were given methimazole at a starting dose of 30 mg daily, and ophthalmopathy patients were given high-dose intravenous methylprednisolone.

CDR3 length: 16 amino acids, cysteine to phenylalanine. The sequence is cut down to CDR3 DNA, 48 bases in frame from base 1. The germline V gene (reference sequence) yields SEHNR for CDR1 and FQNEAQ for CDR2. Germline trimming amounts to 5 bases on V and 1 base on J, with 6 as the count of junction bases outside the gene matches. Patients with hyperthyroidism were aged 18 to 65 years, had been newly diagnosed, and had a disease duration of less than 2 months. Patients were excluded if they had other autoimmune diseases, uncontrolled infections, pregnancy or lactation. Clinical symptoms, serum thyroxine, TRAb, thyroid ultrasound and orbital computed tomography were used for diagnosis. Total RNA was extracted with Trizol reagent and quality-checked on an Agilent 2100 Bioanalyzer. For repertoire sequencing, TCR beta CDR3 regions were amplified from RNA transcripts. The first round was an RT-PCR using HTBI primers with the Qiagen OneStep RT-PCR kit, and this first round was followed by a second-round multiplex PCR, then size selection and purification. Sequencing of the libraries was carried out on an Illumina HiSeq2000 in paired-end mode with 100 bp reads. The paper's data handling went like this. Reads were processed with SOAPnuke, discarding reads with adapters, uncalled bases, mean Phred below 15, or no exact constant-primer or identifier match. COPE v1.2.5 was used to merge high-quality paired reads. Each unique nucleotide sequence was defined as a clonotype, and clonotypes were aligned to IMGT TRB V, D and J references with MiTCR v1.1. Analysis was restricted to V-J combinations with a frequency above 0.0001, which covered roughly 99% of repertoires. A TCR clonal expansion and chaos score per V-J combination was defined as the ratio of F50 clonal expansion to chaos observed in the TCRdist matrix. Welch's t-statistics and random forest were used to reduce features to 13 V-J combinations, which were fed into a naive Bayes classifier. Thyroid-blood repertoire similarity was quantified with the Morisita-Horn index. TCRdb trimmed public reads at Q25 via fastp, called clones via MiXCR and kept in-frame beta chains. Rows with a matching CDR3 protein are joined into one entry that keeps the most common DNA and genes. The V and J calls were not made by the authors but by TCRdb's processing. The sample includes some 1.1 million distinct CDR3 sequences, with less than 45% observed a single time. Over 8.5% of the sample is taken by the ten largest.

What the authors observed across the whole study: In validation, the model predicted ophthalmopathy progression with about 64% sensitivity and approximately 72% specificity; eleven to twelve predicted patients were CT-confirmed with GO in a median of approximately six months. No statistical method was used to predetermine the sample size, and group allocation was not hidden from the investigators. Most of the expanded thyroid clonotypes with a frequency above 0.001 were also detected in blood, and it was suggested that the thyroid immune response may be reflected by blood repertoires. In cross-validation, the 13-signature model distinguished ophthalmopathy from stable hyperthyroidism with almost 90% sensitivity and about 81% specificity, and in the test set the corresponding values were approximately 79% and 70%.

Sequenced material: peripheral blood or thyroid tissue (not recorded which). The receptor comes from an adult man with Graves' hyperthyroidism. This sequence uses TRBV7-9 and TRBJ2-5, with 11 central nucleotides matching TRBD2. CDR3 sequence: CASSRLAGFFQETQYF. The sequenced DNA is TGTGCCAGCAGCCGACTAGCGGGATTCTTCCAAGAGACCCAGTACTTC.